The next 3 T cell receptor beta chains were all read from a single sample in a study of prognosis after radiotherapy for stage I lung cancer. Two-round multiplex PCR, the amplification method, yielded TCR beta CDR3 from genomic DNA. First-round PCR used primers specific to each TRBV and TRBJ gene. TCRdb recomputed calls from the multiplex PCR reads with MiXCR, one row per CDR3 protein. In the table there are about 26,000 distinct CDR3 sequences, around 30% of which are singletons. Sequenced material: PBMCs, taken before or after stereotactic body radiation therapy (not recorded which). Source of these receptors: a donor aged 50 or older with non-small cell lung cancer.

In DNA, the CDR3 is TGTGCCAGCAGCCCGGAAGAATCCGGGGAGCTGTTTTTT. Translation gives CASSPEESGELFF. This chain links TRBV7-6 with TRBJ2-2; D not certain. CDR3 length: 13 residues. Trimming left V 5 bases short and J 6 bases short, with 10 bases between. Germline V gene data show CDR1 as SGHVS and CDR2 as FNYEAQ.

This clonotype has ten or more counts. The rearrangement joins TRBV4-1 to TRBJ2-3, with D perhaps matching TRBD2 (5 bases). V was pared by 3 bases and J by 2 bases, with 12 bases between. Germline V gene sequence: CDR1 MGHRA, CDR2 YSYEKL. The CDR3 covers 15 residues. The chain's CDR3 is CASSQASSLTDTQYF. CDR3 nucleotide sequence: TGCGCCAGCAGCCAGGCTAGCTCCCTCACAGATACGCAGTATTTT.

Worth noting for this clonotype: Possible read error: a much larger clone is one base away. This rearrangement joins TRBV10-2 to TRBJ2-7; D possibly matches TRBD1 or TRBD2 (5 bases each). The CDR3 is made up of 16 amino acids. Germline CDR1 is WSHSY and CDR2 is SAAADI. The CDR3 DNA is TGCGCCAGCAGTGAGATTGGGACGGTAACCTTCTACGAGCATTACTTC. It translates to CASSEIGTVTFYEHYF.